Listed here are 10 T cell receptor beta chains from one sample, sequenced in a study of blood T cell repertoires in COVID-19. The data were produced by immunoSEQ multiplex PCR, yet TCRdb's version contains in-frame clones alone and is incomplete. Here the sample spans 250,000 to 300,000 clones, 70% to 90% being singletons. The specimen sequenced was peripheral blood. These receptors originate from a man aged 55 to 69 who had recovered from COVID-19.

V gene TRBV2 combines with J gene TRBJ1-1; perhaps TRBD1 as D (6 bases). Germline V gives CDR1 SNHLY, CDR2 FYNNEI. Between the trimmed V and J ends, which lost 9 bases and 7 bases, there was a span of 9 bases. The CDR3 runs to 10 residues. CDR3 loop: CASSDSEAFF. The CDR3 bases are TGTGCCAGTTCGGACAGTGAAGCTTTCTTT. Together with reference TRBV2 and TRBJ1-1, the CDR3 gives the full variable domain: EPEVTQTPSHQVTQMGQEVILRCVPISNHLYFYWYRQILGQKVEFLVSFYNNEISEKSEIFDDQFSVERPDGSNFTLKIRSTKLEDSAMYFCASSDSEAFFGQGTRLTVV.

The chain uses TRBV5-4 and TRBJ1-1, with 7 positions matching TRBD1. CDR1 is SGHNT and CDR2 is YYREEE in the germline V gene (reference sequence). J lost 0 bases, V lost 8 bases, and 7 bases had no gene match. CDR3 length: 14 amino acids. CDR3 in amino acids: CASRTGFMNTEAFF. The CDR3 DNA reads TGTGCCAGTAGGACAGGCTTCATGAACACTGAAGCTTTCTTT. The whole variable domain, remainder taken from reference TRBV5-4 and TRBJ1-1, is ETGVTQSPTHLIKTRGQQVTLRCSSQSGHNTVSWYQQALGQGPQFIFQYYREEENGRGNFPPRFSGLQFPNYSSELNVNALELDDSALYLCASRTGFMNTEAFFGQGTRLTVV.

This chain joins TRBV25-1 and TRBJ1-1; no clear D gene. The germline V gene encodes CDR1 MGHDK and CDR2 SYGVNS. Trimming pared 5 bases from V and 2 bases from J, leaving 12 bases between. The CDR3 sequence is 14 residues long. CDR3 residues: CASSPRGSNTEAFF. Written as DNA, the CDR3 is TGTGCCAGCAGTCCCCGAGGGAGCAACACTGAAGCTTTCTTT.

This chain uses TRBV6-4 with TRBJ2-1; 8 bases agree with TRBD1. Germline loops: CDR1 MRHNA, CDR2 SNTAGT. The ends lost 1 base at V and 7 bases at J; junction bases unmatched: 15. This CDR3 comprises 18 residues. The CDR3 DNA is TGTGCCAGCAGTGACTTTGGAATTTCGACAGGGGTTAAAAATGAGCAGTTCTTC. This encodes CASSDFGISTGVKNEQFF.

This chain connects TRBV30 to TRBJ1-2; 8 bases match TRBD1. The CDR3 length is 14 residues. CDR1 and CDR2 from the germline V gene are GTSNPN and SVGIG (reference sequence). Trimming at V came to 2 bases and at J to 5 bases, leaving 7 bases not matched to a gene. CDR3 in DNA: TGTGCCTGGAGTCTGAACCAGGGGGCGTATGGCTACACCTTC. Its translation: CAWSLNQGAYGYTF.

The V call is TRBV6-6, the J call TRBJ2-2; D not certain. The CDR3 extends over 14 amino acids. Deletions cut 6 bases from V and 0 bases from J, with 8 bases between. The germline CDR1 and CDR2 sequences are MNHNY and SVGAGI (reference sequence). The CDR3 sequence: CASRPSTNTGELFF. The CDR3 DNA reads TGTGCCAGCAGGCCAAGCACGAACACCGGGGAGCTGTTTTTT.

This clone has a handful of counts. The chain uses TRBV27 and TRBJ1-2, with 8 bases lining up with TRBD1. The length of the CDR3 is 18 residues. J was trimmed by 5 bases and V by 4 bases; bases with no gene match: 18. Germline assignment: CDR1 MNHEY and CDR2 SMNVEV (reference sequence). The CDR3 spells CASSSLAGQGERGYGYTF. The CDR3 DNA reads TGTGCCAGCAGTTCACTGGCTGGACAGGGTGAGAGGGGGTATGGCTACACCTTC.

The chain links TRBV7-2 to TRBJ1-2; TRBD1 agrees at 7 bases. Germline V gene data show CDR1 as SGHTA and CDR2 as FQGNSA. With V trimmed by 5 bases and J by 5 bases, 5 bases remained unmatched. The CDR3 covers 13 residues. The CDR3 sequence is CASSLDRAYGYTF. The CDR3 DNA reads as TGTGCCAGCAGCCTCGACAGGGCTTATGGCTACACCTTC.

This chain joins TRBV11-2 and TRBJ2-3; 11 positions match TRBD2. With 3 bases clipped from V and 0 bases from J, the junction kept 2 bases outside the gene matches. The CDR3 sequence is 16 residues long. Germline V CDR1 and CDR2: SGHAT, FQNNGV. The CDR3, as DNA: TGTGCCAGCAGCTTCTTAGCGGGGGGGAGCACAGATACGCAGTATTTT. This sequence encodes CASSFLAGGSTDTQYF.

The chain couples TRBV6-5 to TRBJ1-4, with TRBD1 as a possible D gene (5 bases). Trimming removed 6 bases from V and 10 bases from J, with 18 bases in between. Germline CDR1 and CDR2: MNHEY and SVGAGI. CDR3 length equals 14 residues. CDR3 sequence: CASSPGDVGGKLFF. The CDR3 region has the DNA TGTGCCAGCAGCCCCGGGGACGTGGGGGGAAAACTGTTTTTT.